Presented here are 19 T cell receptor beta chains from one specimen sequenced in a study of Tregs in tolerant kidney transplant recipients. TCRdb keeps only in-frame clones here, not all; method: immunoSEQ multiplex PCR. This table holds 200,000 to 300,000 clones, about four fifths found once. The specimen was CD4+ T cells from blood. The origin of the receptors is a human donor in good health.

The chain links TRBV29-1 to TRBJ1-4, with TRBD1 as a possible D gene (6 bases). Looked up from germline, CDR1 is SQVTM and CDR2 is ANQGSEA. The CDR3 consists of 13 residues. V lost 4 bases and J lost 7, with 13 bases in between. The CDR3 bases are TGCAGCGTTGCGACAGGTCCGAGTGAAAAACTGTTTTTT. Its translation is CSVATGPSEKLFF. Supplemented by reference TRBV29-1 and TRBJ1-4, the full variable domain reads SAVISQKPSRDICQRGTSLTIQCQVDSQVTMMFWYRQQPGQSLTLIATANQGSEATYESGFVIDKFPISRPNLTFSTLTVSNMSPEDSSIYLCSVATGPSEKLFFGSGTQLSVL.

The CDR3 DNA sequence: TGTGCCAGCACCCCCCGGGGGGGCCTTTATACGCAGTATTTT. Translated: CASTPRGGLYTQYF. The chain links TRBV11-2 to TRBJ2-3, with TRBD2 matching 8 bases. The CDR3 is 14 residues long. Per the germline V gene, CDR1 is SGHAT and CDR2 is FQNNGV. V lost 7 bases to trimming and J lost 7 bases; unmatched junction nucleotides: 10.

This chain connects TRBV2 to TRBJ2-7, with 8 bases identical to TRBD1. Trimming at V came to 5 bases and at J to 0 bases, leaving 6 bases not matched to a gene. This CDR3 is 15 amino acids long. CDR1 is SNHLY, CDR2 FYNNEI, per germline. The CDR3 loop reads CASSLGQGASYEQYF. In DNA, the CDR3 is TGTGCCAGCAGTCTCGGACAGGGAGCCTCCTACGAGCAGTACTTC. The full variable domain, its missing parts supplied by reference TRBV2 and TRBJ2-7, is EPEVTQTPSHQVTQMGQEVILRCVPISNHLYFYWYRQILGQKVEFLVSFYNNEISEKSEIFDDQFSVERPDGSNFTLKIRSTKLEDSAMYFCASSLGQGASYEQYFGPGTRLTVT.

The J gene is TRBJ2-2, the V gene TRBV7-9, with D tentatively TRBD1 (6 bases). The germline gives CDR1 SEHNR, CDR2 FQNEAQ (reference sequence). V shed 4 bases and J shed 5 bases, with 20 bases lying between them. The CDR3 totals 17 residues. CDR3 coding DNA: TGTGCCAGCAGCTCTAGGGATGGGGGCGCAGGTACCGGGGAGCTGTTTTTT. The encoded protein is CASSSRDGGAGTGELFF.

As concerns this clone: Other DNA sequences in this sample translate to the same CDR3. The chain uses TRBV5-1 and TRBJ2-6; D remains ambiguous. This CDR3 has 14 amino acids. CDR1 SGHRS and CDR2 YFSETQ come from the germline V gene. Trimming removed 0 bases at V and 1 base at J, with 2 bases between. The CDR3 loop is CASSLGSGANVLTF. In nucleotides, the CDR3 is TGCGCCAGCAGCTTGGGGTCTGGGGCCAACGTCCTGACTTTC.

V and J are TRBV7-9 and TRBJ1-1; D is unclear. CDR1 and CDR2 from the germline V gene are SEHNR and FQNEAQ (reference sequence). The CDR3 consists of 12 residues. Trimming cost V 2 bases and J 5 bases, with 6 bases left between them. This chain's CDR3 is CASSLSGTEAFF. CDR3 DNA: TGTGCCAGCAGCTTAAGTGGTACTGAAGCTTTCTTT.

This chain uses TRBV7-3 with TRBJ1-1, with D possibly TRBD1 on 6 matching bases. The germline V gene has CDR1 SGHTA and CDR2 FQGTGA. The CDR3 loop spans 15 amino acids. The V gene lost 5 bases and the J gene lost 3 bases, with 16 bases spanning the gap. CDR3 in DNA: TGTGCCAGCAGCGAATACAGGGACCGATACACTGAAGCTTTCTTT. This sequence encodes CASSEYRDRYTEAFF.

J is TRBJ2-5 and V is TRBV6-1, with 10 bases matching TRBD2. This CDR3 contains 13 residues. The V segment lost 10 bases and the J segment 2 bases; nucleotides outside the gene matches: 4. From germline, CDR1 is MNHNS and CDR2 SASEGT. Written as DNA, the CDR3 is TGTGCCACCAGACTAGCGGGTCAAGAGACCCAGTACTTC. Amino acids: CATRLAGQETQYF.

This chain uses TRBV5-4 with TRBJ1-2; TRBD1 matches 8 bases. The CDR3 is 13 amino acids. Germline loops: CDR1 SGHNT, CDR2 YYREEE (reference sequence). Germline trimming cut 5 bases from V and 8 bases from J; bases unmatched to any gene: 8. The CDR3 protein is CASSPDRDHGYTF. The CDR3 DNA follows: TGTGCCAGCAGTCCGGACAGGGATCACGGCTACACCTTC.

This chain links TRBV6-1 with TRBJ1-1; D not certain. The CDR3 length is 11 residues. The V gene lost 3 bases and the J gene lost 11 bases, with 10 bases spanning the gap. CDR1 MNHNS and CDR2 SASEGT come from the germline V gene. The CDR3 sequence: CASSEAPVAFF. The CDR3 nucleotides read TGTGCCAGCAGTGAGGCTCCCGTGGCTTTCTTT.

CDR3 nucleotide sequence: TGTGCCAGCTTGACTTCAGGGCAGCCCTATGGCTACACCTTC. Its translation is CASLTSGQPYGYTF. The J gene is TRBJ1-2, the V gene TRBV6-5; D perhaps matches TRBD1 (5 bases). V lost 8 bases and J lost 4, with 17 bases in between. This CDR3 is 14 amino acids long. Germline V lookup: CDR1 MNHEY, CDR2 SVGAGI.

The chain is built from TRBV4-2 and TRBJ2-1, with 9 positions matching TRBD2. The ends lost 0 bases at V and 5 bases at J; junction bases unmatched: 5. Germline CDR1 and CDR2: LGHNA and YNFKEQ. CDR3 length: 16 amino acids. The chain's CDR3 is CASSQEPSGGNNEQFF. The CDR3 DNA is TGTGCCAGCAGCCAAGAACCCAGCGGGGGGAACAATGAGCAGTTCTTC.

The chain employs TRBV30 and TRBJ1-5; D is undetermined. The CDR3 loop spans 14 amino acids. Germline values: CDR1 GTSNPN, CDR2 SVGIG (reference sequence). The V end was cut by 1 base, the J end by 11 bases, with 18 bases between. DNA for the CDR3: TGTGCCTGGAGTGAAGGGCAGCTTATGATAGCCCAGCATTTT. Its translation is CAWSEGQLMIAQHF.

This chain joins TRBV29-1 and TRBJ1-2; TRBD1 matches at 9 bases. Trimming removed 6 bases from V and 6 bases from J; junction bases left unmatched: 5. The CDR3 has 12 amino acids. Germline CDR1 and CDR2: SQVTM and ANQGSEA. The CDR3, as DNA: TGCAGCGTGGGACAGGGTGAGGATGGCTACACCTTC. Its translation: CSVGQGEDGYTF. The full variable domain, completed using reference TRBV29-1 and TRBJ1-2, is SAVISQKPSRDICQRGTSLTIQCQVDSQVTMMFWYRQQPGQSLTLIATANQGSEATYESGFVIDKFPISRPNLTFSTLTVSNMSPEDSSIYLCSVGQGEDGYTFGSGTRLTVV.

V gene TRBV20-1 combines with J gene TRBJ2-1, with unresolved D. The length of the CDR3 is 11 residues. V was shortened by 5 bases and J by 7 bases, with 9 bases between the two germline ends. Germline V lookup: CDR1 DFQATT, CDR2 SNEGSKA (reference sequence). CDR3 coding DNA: TGCAGTGCTCTACGAGTAAATGAGCAGTTCTTC. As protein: CSALRVNEQFF.

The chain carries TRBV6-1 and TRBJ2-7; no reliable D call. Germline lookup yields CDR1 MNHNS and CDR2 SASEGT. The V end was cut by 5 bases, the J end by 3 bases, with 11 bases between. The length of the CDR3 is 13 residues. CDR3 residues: CASSSNSNYEQYF. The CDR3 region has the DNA TGTGCCAGCAGTTCGAACTCCAACTACGAGCAGTACTTC.

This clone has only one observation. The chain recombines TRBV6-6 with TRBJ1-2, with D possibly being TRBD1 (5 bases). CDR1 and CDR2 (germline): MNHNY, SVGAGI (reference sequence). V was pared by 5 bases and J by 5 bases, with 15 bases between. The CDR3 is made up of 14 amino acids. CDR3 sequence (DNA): TGTGCCAGCAGTCCCCGGAGGGGCCCTTATGGCTACACCTTC. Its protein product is CASSPRRGPYGYTF.

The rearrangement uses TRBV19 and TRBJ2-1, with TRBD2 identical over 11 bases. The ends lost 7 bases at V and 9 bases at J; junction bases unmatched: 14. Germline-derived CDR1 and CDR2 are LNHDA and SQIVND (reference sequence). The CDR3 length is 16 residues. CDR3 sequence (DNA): TGTGCCAGTAACCTCTACCCTCGGCTAGCGGGAGGTGAGCAGTTCTTC. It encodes CASNLYPRLAGGEQFF.

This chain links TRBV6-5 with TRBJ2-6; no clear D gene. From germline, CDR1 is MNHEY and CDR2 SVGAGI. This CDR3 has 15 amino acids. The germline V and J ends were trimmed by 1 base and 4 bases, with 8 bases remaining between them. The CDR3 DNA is TGTGCCAGCAGTTACTTCGGGCCCGGGGCCAACGTCCTGACTTTC. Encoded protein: CASSYFGPGANVLTF.